This T cell receptor (beta chain) was sequenced during a study of cytotoxic CD8 clonotypes in ibrutinib-treated CLL (dated by TCRdb to the early 2020s). As for the study more broadly: In this cohort, 15 patients were treatment-naive and about a dozen were relapsed/refractory, while under 18 had unmutated IGHV. Cryopreserved peripheral blood mononuclear cells were collected before treatment, at response, and at either disease progression or sustained remission. Patients were still on ibrutinib when every remission and progressive disease sample was collected. On average, each sample yielded around 270,000 productive templates and tens of thousands of productive rearrangements. Longitudinal samples were available for about 30% of the roughly 86 trial participants. Partial responses were observed in roughly 24 patients and complete responses in 2; after a median follow-up of about 69 months, remission was maintained in 14 patients and progression was observed in 12. Response samples were obtained after a median of approximately eleven months of treatment, with a range of roughly 6 to 36 months.

Summary of the overall study and its limitations: Sustained-remission and progressing patients did not have matched sampling times, and lymph node repertoires were not examined. Baseline clonality was found to be higher than that of age-matched healthy donors and was strongly correlated with circulating CD8+ T-cell counts. Clonality rose at ibrutinib response, remained stable during sustained remission, and dropped back toward baseline at progression. Public clonotypes were rare and either contracted or stayed stable during treatment, and the rise in clonality at ibrutinib response reflected the expansion of private clonotypes.

The time point label, as the study defines it: approximately twelve months on ibrutinib. For TCR beta library preparation, 2 to 2.5 micrograms of genomic DNA were isolated from cryopreserved PBMCs. Longitudinal blood samples from CLL patients receiving ibrutinib monotherapy were subjected to high-throughput TCR beta sequencing. The patients took part in an open-label, single-center phase 2 trial of ibrutinib monotherapy. V is reduced by 2 bases and J by 2 bases, leaving a spacing of 11 bases between them. Sequences SGDLS (CDR1) and YYNGEE (CDR2) are obtained from the germline V gene. The CDR3 measures 15 amino acids from cysteine to phenylalanine. Left in the record is the CDR3 DNA by itself, 45 bases read in frame from the first base. To note about this clone: Its specific antigen is unknown. No base quality information exists; no much larger clone differs at one position.

The goal of deep resolution MiSeq sequencing was a depth between 1 in 1 million and 1 in 200,000 T cells, and coverage averaged 10x per clonotype. The immunoSEQ hsTCRB Kit was used to generate TCR beta libraries. The study's processing was this. Data were analyzed with ImmunoSEQ Data Assistant and ImmunoSEQ Analyzer, with V, D and J genes assigned per IMGT definitions. Clonality was computed as one minus normalized Shannon entropy of productive rearrangement frequencies, ranging from 0 to 1. Only overrepresented clonotypes making up at least 0.05% of each patient's repertoire were included in the public clonotype analysis. About a dozen repertoires from age-matched healthy donors, obtained from immuneACCESS, served as clonality controls. This is the immuneACCESS table as TCRdb keeps it, with only in-frame sequences that have V and J called. A part of the clones is gone; compared with another copy, unresolved V genes explain less than half, and the rest is unexplained. That table furnishes V, J and clone size, whereas the DNA furnished D and trimming. In all, the sample holds some 200,000 clones, and over 65% of those were seen once. Approximately 6% of the sample is taken by the ten largest.

The clonotype originates from a human donor with chronic lymphocytic leukemia. The input for sequencing was PBMCs, taken after 12 months of ibrutinib treatment. The rearranged chain carries TRBV9 and TRBJ1-3, with a weak D call of TRBD1 (6 bases match). The CDR3: CASSVEGVAGNTIYF. The DNA sequence is given as TGTGCCAGCAGCGTCGAGGGGGTGGCTGGAAACACCATATATTTT.